The 9 T cell receptor beta chains below all came from one sample that was sequenced in a study of Tregs in tolerant kidney transplant recipients. For these TCRs, the target antigens are not known. Some clones are missing from TCRdb's copy, which holds only in-frame ones; the method was immunoSEQ multiplex PCR. The table has 30,000 to 35,000 clones, 82% seen once. Sample: Tregs from blood cultured with allogeneic cells. The receptor set was obtained from a human donor in good health.

The J gene is TRBJ1-1, the V gene TRBV5-1; possibly TRBD1 for D (5 bases). The CDR3 totals 14 residues. The V gene lost 0 bases and the J gene lost 2 bases, with 8 bases spanning the gap. Per the germline V gene, CDR1 is SGHRS and CDR2 is YFSETQ. The CDR3 sequence is CASSLVGQNTEAFF. The DNA for the CDR3 is TGCGCCAGCAGCTTGGTGGGGCAAAACACTGAAGCTTTCTTT.

The chain recombines TRBV10-1 with TRBJ2-2, with a tentative D call TRBD2 (5 bases). The CDR3 runs to 20 residues. Trimming removed 6 bases at V and 5 bases at J, with 31 bases between. Germline CDR1 reads WNHNN; CDR2 reads SYGVQD (reference sequence). CDR3 sequence: CASSRSVQRFTGLRTGELFF. The CDR3 region has the DNA TGCGCCAGCAGCCGGTCAGTTCAAAGGTTTACGGGGTTGAGAACCGGGGAGCTGTTTTTT.

This clone was seen a few times. The V and J genes are TRBV29-1 and TRBJ1-2; possible D gene TRBD1, 5 bases. The germline V gene has CDR1 SQVTM and CDR2 ANQGSEA. V was cut by 4 bases and J by 4 bases, with 10 bases left in between. The CDR3 consists of 12 residues. The chain's CDR3 is CSVGAGPYGYTF. CDR3 nucleotides: TGCAGCGTTGGGGCAGGGCCCTATGGCTACACCTTC.

This rearrangement joins TRBV29-1 to TRBJ2-3; possibly TRBD1 or TRBD2 for D (5 bases each). Germline lookup yields CDR1 SQVTM and CDR2 ANQGSEA. CDR3 length: 12 residues. Trimming shortened V by 3 bases and J by 4 bases, and 8 bases separated the two germline ends. CDR3 amino acids: CSVDWGSDTQYF. The DNA for the CDR3 is TGCAGCGTTGATTGGGGGTCAGATACGCAGTATTTT.

The chain links TRBV11-2 to TRBJ2-1; either TRBD1 or TRBD2 may fit D (5 bases each). V lost 5 bases to trimming and J lost 10 bases, with 21 bases between them. The germline V gene encodes CDR1 SGHAT and CDR2 FQNNGV. The CDR3 contains 15 residues. The CDR3 DNA reads TGTGCCAGCAGCCACATCGAGGGGTCCGGAAGAGAGCAGTTCTTC. Amino acid sequence: CASSHIEGSGREQFF.

The rearrangement links TRBV11-2 to TRBJ2-7; a weak D match, TRBD1 (5 bases). The CDR3 runs to 13 residues. Germline V gives CDR1 SGHAT, CDR2 FQNNGV. V was pared by 5 bases and J by 2 bases, with 10 bases between. The CDR3 DNA follows: TGTGCCAGCAGCGGCTTCAGGGCCTACGAGCAGTACTTC. This gives the protein CASSGFRAYEQYF.

The CDR3 DNA follows: TGTGCCAGCAGTCCCGGGGGGGCCGGATACAATGAGCAGTTCTTC. Amino acids: CASSPGGAGYNEQFF. V and J are TRBV5-4 and TRBJ2-1; TRBD2 matches at 8 bases. This CDR3 region has 15 residues. CDR1 is SGHNT and CDR2 is YYREEE in the germline V gene (reference sequence). V dropped 5 bases and J dropped 4; count of bases not matched to a gene: 8.

The count of this clone is one. At one of its ends the junction is not consistent with the germline gene, which may arise from a read error. This chain links TRBV2 with TRBJ2-1; D gene ambiguous. The length of the CDR3 is 14 residues. CDR1 is SNHLY, CDR2 FYNNEI, per germline. This CDR3 reads CASSEDVIVNEQFF. For the CDR3, the DNA is TGTGCCAGCAGCGAAGACGTTATAGTCAATGAGCAGTTCTTC.

The genes are TRBV6-1 and TRBJ2-7; D unclear. Trimming stripped 2 bases from V and 6 bases from J, with 11 bases between. This CDR3 contains 13 residues. Germline lookup yields CDR1 MNHNS and CDR2 SASEGT. This CDR3 is CASSESVRGEQYF. Here the CDR3 DNA reads TGTGCCAGCAGTGAAAGCGTCCGCGGCGAGCAGTACTTC.